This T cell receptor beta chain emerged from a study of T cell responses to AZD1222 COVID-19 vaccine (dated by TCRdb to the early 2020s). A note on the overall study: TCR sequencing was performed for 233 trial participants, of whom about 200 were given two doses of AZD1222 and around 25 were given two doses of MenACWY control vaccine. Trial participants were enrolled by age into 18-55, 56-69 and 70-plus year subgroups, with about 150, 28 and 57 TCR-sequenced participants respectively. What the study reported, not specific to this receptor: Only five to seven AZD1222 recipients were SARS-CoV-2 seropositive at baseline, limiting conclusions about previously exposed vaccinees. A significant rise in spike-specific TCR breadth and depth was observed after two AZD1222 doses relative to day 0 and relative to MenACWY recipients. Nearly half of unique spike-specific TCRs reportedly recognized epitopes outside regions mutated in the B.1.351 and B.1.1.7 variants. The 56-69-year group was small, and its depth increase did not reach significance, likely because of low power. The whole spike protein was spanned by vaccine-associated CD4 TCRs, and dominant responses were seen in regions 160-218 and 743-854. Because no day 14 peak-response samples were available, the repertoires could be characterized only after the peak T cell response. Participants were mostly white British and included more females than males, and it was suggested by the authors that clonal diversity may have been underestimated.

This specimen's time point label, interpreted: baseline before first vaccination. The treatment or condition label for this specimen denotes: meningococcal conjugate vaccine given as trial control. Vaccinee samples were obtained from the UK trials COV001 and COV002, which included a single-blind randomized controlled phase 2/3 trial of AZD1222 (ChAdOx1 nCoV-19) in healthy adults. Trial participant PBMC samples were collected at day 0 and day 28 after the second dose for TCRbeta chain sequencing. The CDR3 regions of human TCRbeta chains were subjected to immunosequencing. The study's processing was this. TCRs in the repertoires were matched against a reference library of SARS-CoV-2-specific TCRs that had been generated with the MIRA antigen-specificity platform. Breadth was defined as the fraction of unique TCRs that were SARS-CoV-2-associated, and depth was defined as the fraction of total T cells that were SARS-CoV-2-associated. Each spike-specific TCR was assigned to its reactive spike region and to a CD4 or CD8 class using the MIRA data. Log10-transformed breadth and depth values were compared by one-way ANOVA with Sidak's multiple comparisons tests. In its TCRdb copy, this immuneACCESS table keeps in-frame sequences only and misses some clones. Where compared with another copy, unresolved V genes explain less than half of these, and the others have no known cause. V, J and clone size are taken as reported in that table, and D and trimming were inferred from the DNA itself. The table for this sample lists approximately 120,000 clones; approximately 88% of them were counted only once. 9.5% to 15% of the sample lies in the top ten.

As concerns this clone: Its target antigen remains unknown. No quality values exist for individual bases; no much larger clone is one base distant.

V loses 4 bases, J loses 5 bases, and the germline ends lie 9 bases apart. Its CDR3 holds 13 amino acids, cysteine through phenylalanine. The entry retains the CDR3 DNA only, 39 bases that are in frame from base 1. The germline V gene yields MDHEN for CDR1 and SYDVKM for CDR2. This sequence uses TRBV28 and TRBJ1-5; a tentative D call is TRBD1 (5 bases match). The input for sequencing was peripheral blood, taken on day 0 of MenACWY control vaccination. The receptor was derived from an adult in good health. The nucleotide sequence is TGTGCCAGCAGTTGGTCGGGGGATCAGCCCCAGCATTTT. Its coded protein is CASSWSGDQPQHF.